This TCR beta chain was retrieved from a study of CD8 T cells in ankylosing spondylitis. Overall study results and limits: It appeared that ankylosing spondylitis blood was characterized by a TCR beta motif of several highly homologous variants.

This CDR3 comprises 13 residues. Germline V gene data show CDR1 as MNHEY and CDR2 as SMNVEV (reference sequence). V trimming: 5 bases; J trimming: 6 bases; junction bases outside the gene matches: 6. TCRdb ran MiXCR on the 5' RACE reads and lists one entry per CDR3 protein. Here the sample spans roughly 700,000 distinct CDR3 sequences, 15% to 20% being singletons. Remarks on this clonotype: Its target is unknown.

Sequencing input: blood, either unsorted or a sorted T cell fraction (not recorded which). The genes are TRBV27 and TRBJ1-2; 7 bases line up with TRBD1. The source is a male donor with ankylosing spondylitis. The CDR3 sequence: CASSIDRDDGYTF. The CDR3 region has the DNA TGTGCCAGCAGTATCGACAGGGACGATGGCTACACCTTC.